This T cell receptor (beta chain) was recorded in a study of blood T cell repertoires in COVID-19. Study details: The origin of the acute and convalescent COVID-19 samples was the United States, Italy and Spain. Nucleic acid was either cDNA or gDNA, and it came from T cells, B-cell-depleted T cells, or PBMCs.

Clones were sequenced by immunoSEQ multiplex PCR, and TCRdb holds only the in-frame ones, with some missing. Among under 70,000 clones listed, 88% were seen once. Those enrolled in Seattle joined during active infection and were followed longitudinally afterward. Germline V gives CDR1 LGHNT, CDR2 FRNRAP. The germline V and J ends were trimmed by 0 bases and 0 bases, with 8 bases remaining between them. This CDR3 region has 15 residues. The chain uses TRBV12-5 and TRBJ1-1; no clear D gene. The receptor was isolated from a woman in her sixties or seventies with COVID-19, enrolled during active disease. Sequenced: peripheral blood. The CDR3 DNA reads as TGTGCTAGTGGTTTGGTCCCGGTAATGAACACTGAAGCTTTCTTT. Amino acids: CASGLVPVMNTEAFF.